This T cell receptor (beta chain) was captured by sequencing in a study of molecular identifiers for immune sequencing clone quantification. Whole-study context: Replicate runs used RNA from approximately 20,000 or 100,000 naive CD8 cells, which was split five ways into aliquots, and four of those aliquots were then sequenced. Findings and caveats of the study: Jurkat TCR RNA spiked in from one cell (amid approximately 1 million naive cells) was reportedly detectable.

Previously published methods and listed TCR primers were used for the bulk TCR libraries. Each CDR3 protein is one row after TCRdb ran MiXCR on the PCR reads. The sample shows more than 450,000 distinct CDR3 sequences, over 20% of them seen only once. Points on this clonotype: The antigen is undetermined.

V shed 7 bases and J shed 2 bases, with 26 bases lying between them. The CDR3 totals 18 residues. V gene TRBV23-1 combines with J gene TRBJ2-5; D perhaps matches TRBD2 (5 bases). TRBV23-1 is an ORF for which the function is uncertain. The sample was naive CD8+ T cells from blood, with Jurkat cell RNA spiked in. The subset: FACS-sorted CD8+CD4-CCR7+CD45RA+ naive T cells. The sequence was collected from a human donor in good health. Some libraries in this study had Jurkat cell RNA spiked in. The CDR3 nucleotides read TGCGCCAGCATCCGAAATGGTGAGGGTGGGTGGCTTCAAGAGACCCAGTACTTC. Translated, it gives CASIRNGEGGWLQETQYF.